This T cell receptor beta chain appears in the sequencing data of a study of beta chain features in type 1 diabetes. What was sequenced were expressed TCRB transcripts, since all of the isolated RNA had been reverse transcribed. Naive, central memory and regulatory T cell samples produced a mean of approximately 3.6 million reads. Here immunoSEQ multiplex PCR was the method, and the copy in TCRdb shows in-frame clones only, minus some. The sample contains approximately 470,000 clones, around 28% of which appear only once. V was trimmed by 0 bases and J by 7 bases, leaving 14 bases between them. There are 15 residues in the CDR3. CDR1 and CDR2 from the germline V gene are MNHEY and SVGAGI. The table lists this clone with a few counts.

The J gene is TRBJ2-3, the V gene TRBV6-5; D remains unclear. Sequencing was done on a sample of naive CD4+ T cells from blood. The receptor was derived from a man aged 18 to 30 in good health. The CDR3 nucleotides read TGTGCCAGCAGTTACTCGTCAAGTTTGGTATATACGCAGTATTTT. Its translation is CASSYSSSLVYTQYF.